In this sample, the clone carrying this TCR beta chain turned up once. This sample is drawn from a study of blood T cell repertoires in COVID-19. On the study more broadly: Researchers got acute and convalescent COVID-19 samples from the United States, Italy and Spain. T cells, B-cell-depleted T cells, or PBMCs supplied cDNA or gDNA.

Followed longitudinally, the Seattle patients had been enrolled during active infection. Authors' analysis steps: By means of reference gene primer amplification, nucleated cell counts were estimated. Some clones are missing from TCRdb's copy, which holds only in-frame ones; the method was immunoSEQ multiplex PCR. V, J and clone size are taken as reported in that table, and D and trimming were inferred from the DNA itself. The repertoire holds about 68,000 clones, with 90% to 95% as singletons. Germline CDR1 is SEHNR and CDR2 is FQNEAQ (reference sequence). V lost 7 bases and J lost 2, with 17 bases in between. The CDR3 has 15 residues.

This rearrangement joins TRBV7-9 to TRBJ2-5; D may be TRBD2 (6 bases). This receptor was taken from a man between 40 and 49 years old with COVID-19, enrolled during active disease. The specimen was peripheral blood. The DNA for the CDR3 is TGTGCCAGCACCGGTGGAGGGGAGACTCAAGAGACCCAGTACTTC. This translates into CASTGGGETQETQYF. Drawing the rest from reference TRBV7-9 and TRBJ2-5, the complete variable domain is DTGVSQNPRHKITKRGQNVTFRCDPISEHNRLYWYRQTLGQGPEFLTYFQNEAQLEKSRLLSDRFSAERPKGSFSTLEIQRTEQGDSAMYLCASTGGGETQETQYFGPGTRLLVL.